A single count supports the clone carrying this T cell receptor beta chain. Its antigen is as yet unknown. This record comes from a study of cytomegalovirus exposure and HLA in healthy donors. The V end was cut by 2 bases, the J end by 7 bases, with 12 bases between. The CDR3 spans 14 residues. Looked up from germline, CDR1 is MNHEY and CDR2 is SMNVEV (reference sequence). Study findings and constraints: Among TCR sequences, most were rare, though some public TCRs appeared in many donors.

Primers included in the PCR were 60 Vbeta and 13 Jbeta primers. Source study methods: Later work found approximately 80 million unique TCR beta chains, with some 11 million shared. Method: immunoSEQ multiplex PCR; TCRdb's copy keeps in-frame clones and lacks some. V and J calls and clone size are copied from that table; D and trimming were computed from the DNA. The sample records some 150,000 clones, around 79% being singletons. Sequenced: PBMCs. This clonotype was sampled from a human donor in good health. The gene calls are TRBV27 and TRBJ1-5; weak D call: TRBD1 (5 bases). The CDR3 loop reads CASSLGGSGQPQHF. CDR3 bases: TGTGCCAGCAGTTTAGGGGGGAGTGGGCAGCCCCAGCATTTT.